This TCR beta chain was identified in a study of cytomegalovirus exposure and HLA in healthy donors. A remark on this clone: The target antigen is unknown.

Donors in the study were healthy people who gave bone marrow. Primers: 60 Vbeta forward and 13 Jbeta reverse. Profiled with immunoSEQ multiplex PCR; TCRdb holds only in-frame clones, not every one. Here the sample spans approximately 120,000 clones, less than 80% being singletons. This CDR3 comprises 13 residues. V was shortened by 2 bases and J by 6 bases, with 9 bases between the two germline ends. Germline CDR1 reads SGHDT; CDR2 reads YYEEEE. Study-level results: As was reported, the HLA-A and HLA-B alleles of most subjects were accurately predicted from TCR beta sequences. Presence/absence analyses took donor sequencing depth as roughly uniform. Researchers catalogued around 150 TCR beta chains as cytomegalovirus-associated.

The chain carries TRBV5-6 and TRBJ2-1, with no clear D. The sequence came from a woman aged 45-65 years in good health and CMV-seronegative. Sequenced input: PBMCs. The CDR3: CASSFTASNEQFF. DNA for the CDR3: TGTGCCAGCAGCTTTACTGCCTCCAATGAGCAGTTCTTC.